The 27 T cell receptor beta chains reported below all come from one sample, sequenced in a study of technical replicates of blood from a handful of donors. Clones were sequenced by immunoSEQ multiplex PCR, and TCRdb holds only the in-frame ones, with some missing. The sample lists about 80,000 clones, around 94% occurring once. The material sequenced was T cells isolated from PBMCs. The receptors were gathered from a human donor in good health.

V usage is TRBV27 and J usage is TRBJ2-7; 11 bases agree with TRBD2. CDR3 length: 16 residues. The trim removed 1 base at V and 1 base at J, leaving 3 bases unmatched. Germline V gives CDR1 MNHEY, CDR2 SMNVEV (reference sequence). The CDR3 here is CASSLYTSGSSYEQYF. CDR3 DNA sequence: TGTGCCAGCAGTTTATATACTAGCGGGAGTTCCTACGAGCAGTACTTC.

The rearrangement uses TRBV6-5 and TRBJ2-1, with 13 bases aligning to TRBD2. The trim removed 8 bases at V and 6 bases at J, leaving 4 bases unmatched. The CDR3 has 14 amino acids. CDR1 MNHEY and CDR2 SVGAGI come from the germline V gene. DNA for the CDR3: TGTGCCAGCGGAAGGACTAGCGGGAGCAATGAGCAGTTCTTC. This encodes CASGRTSGSNEQFF.

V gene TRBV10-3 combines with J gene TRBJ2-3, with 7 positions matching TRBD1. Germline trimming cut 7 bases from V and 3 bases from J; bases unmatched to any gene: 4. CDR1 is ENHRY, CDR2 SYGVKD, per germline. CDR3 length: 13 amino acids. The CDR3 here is CAINRGETDTQYF. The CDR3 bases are TGTGCCATCAACAGGGGCGAAACAGATACGCAGTATTTT.

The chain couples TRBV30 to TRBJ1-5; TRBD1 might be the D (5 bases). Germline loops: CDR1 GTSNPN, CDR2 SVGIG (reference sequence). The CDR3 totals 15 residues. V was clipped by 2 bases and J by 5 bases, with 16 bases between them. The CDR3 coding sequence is TGTGCCTGGAGTAGTTTGGCGGGGCCTCATCAGCCCCAGCATTTT. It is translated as CAWSSLAGPHQPQHF.

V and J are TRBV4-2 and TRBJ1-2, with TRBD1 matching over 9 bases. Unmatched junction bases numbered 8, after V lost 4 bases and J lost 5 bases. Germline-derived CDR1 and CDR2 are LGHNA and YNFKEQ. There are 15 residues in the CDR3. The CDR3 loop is CASSPIPGQGYGYTF. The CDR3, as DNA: TGTGCCAGCAGCCCCATTCCAGGACAGGGGTATGGCTACACCTTC.

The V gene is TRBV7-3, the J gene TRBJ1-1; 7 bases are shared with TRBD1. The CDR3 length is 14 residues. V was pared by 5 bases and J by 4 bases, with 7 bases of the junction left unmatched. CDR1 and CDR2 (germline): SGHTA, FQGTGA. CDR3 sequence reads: CASSAQGFGTEAFF. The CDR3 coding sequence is TGTGCCAGCAGCGCACAGGGGTTTGGCACTGAAGCTTTCTTT.

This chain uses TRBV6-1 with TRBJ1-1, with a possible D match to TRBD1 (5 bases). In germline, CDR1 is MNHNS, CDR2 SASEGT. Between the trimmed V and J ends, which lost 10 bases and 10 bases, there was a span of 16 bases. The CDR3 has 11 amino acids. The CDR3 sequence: CATPWGDRAFF. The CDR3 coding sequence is TGTGCCACCCCCTGGGGGGACCGAGCTTTCTTT.

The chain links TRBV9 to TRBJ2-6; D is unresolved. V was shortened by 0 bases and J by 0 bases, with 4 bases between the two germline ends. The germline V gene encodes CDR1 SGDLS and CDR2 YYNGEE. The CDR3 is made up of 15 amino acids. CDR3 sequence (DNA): TGTGCCAGCAGCGTAGGAGCCTCTGGGGCCAACGTCCTGACTTTC. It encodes CASSVGASGANVLTF.

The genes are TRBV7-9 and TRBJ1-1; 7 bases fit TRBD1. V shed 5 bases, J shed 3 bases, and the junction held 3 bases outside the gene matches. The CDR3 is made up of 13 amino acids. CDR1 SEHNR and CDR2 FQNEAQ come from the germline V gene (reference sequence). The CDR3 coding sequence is TGTGCCAGCAGCAGGGACAGTTACACTGAAGCTTTCTTT. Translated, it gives CASSRDSYTEAFF.

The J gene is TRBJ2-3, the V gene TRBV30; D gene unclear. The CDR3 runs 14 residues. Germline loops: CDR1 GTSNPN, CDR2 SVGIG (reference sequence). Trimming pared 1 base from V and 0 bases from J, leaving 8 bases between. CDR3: CAWSGLASTDTQYF. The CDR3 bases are TGTGCCTGGAGTGGGCTCGCCAGCACAGATACGCAGTATTTT.

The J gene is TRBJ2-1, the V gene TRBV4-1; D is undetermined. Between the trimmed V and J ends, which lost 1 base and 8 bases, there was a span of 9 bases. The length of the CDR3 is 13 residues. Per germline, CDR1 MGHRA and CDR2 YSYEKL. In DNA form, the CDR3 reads TGCGCCAGCAGCCAAGGAGAATTCTATGAGCAGTTCTTC. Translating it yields CASSQGEFYEQFF.

The CDR3 sequence is CASSLGLAEETQYF. In DNA, the CDR3 is TGTGCCAGCAGCCTGGGACTAGCGGAAGAGACCCAGTACTTC. The chain joins TRBV7-9 to TRBJ2-5; 11 bases are a match to TRBD2. Germline CDR1 and CDR2: SEHNR and FQNEAQ (reference sequence). Germline trimming cut 5 bases from V and 3 bases from J; bases unmatched to any gene: 2. The CDR3 is made up of 14 amino acids.

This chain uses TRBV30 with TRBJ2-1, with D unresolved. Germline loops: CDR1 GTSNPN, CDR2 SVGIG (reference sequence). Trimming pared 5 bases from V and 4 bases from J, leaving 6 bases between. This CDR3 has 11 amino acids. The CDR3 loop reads CAWEKYNEQFF. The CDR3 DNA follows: TGTGCCTGGGAGAAGTACAATGAGCAGTTCTTC. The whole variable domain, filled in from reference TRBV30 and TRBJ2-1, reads SQTIHQWPATLVQPVGSPLSLECTVEGTSNPNLYWYRQAAGRGLQLLFYSVGIGQISSEVPQNLSASRPQDRQFILSSKKLLLSDSGFYLCAWEKYNEQFFGPGTRLTVL.

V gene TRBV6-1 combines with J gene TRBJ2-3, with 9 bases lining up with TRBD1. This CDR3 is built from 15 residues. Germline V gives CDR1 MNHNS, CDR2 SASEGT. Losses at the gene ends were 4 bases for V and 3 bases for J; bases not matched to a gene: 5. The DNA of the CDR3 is TGTGCCAGCAGTGTGTGGACAGGGGAGACAGATACGCAGTATTTT. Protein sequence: CASSVWTGETDTQYF.

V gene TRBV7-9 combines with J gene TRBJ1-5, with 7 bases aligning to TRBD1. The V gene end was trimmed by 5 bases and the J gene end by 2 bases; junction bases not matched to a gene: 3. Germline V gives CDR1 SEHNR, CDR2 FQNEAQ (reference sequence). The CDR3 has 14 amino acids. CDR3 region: CASSRQGGNQPQHF. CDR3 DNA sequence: TGTGCCAGCAGCCGACAGGGAGGCAATCAGCCCCAGCATTTT.

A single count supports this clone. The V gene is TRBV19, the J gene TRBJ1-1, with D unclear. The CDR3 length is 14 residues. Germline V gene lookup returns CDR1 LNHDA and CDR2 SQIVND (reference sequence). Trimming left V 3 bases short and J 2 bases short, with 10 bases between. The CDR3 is CASSIFERNTEAFF. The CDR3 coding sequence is TGTGCCAGTAGTATTTTCGAGAGAAACACTGAAGCTTTCTTT. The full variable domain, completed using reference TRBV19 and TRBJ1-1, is DGGITQSPKYLFRKEGQNVTLSCEQNLNHDAMYWYRQDPGQGLRLIYYSQIVNDFQKGDIAEGYSVSREKKESFPLTVTSAQKNPTAFYLCASSIFERNTEAFFGQGTRLTVV.

The CDR3 nucleotides are TGCGCCAGCAGCAAACGGACAGCCGGGGAGCTGTTTTTT. The encoded protein is CASSKRTAGELFF. The chain combines TRBV4-1 with TRBJ2-2; the D gene is possibly TRBD1 (6 bases). The germline V and J ends were trimmed by 5 bases and 6 bases, with 10 bases remaining between them. The CDR3 spans 13 residues. CDR1 and CDR2 from the germline V gene are MGHRA and YSYEKL.

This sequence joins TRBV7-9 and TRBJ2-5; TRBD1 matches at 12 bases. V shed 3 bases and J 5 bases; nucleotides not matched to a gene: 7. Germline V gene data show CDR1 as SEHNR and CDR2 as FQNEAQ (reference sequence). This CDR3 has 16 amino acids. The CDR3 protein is CASSLGTGGRDETQYF. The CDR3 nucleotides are TGTGCCAGCAGCTTGGGGACAGGGGGCCGAGATGAGACCCAGTACTTC.

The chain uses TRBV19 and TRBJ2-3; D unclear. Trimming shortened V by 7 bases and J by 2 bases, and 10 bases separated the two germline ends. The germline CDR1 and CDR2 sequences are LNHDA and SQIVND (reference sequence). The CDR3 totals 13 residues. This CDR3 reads CASIRGYTDTQYF. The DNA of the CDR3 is TGTGCCAGTATTAGAGGCTACACAGATACGCAGTATTTT.

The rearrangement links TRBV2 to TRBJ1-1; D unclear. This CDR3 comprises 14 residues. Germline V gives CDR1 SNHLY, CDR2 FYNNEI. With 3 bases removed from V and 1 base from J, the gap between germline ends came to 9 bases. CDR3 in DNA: TGTGCCAGCAGTGAGGAGCTCCCGAACACTGAAGCTTTCTTT. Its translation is CASSEELPNTEAFF.

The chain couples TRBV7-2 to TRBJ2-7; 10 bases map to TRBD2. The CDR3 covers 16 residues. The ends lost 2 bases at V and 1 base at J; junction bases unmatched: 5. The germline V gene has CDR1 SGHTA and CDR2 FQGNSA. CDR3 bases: TGTGCCAGCAGCTTAAGACCACTAGCGGGGTCCTACGAGCAGTACTTC. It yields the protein CASSLRPLAGSYEQYF.

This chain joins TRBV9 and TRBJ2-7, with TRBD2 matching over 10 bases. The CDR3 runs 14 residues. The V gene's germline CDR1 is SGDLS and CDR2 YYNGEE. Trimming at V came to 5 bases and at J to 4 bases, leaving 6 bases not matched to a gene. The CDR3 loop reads CASSLRTSGYEQYF. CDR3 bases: TGTGCCAGCAGTCTCAGGACTAGCGGATACGAGCAGTACTTC.

The CDR3 sequence is CASSPMSNEKLFF. The CDR3 DNA follows: TGTGCCAGCAGTCCAATGTCCAATGAAAAACTGTTTTTT. V is TRBV4-2 and J is TRBJ1-4; no clear D gene. V was shortened by 6 bases and J by 5 bases, with 10 bases between the two germline ends. This CDR3 contains 13 residues. The germline V gene encodes CDR1 LGHNA and CDR2 YNFKEQ.

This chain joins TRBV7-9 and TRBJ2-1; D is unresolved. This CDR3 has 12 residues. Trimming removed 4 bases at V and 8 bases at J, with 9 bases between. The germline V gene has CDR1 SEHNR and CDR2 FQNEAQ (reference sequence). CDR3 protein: CASSSLRDEQFF. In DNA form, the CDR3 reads TGTGCCAGCAGCTCTCTCCGCGATGAGCAGTTCTTC.

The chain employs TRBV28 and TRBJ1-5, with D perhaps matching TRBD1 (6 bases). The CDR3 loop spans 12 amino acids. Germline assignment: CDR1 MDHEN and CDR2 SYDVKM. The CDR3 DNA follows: TGTGGGGGGAACAGGGTCGGGCAGCCCCAGCATTTT. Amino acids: CGGNRVGQPQHF.

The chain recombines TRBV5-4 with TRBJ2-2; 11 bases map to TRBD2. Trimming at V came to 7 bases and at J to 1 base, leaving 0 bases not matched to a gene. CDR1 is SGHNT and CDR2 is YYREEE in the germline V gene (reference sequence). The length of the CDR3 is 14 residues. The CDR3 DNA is TGTGCCAGCGGGACTAGCGGGAACACCGGGGAGCTGTTTTTT. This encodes CASGTSGNTGELFF.

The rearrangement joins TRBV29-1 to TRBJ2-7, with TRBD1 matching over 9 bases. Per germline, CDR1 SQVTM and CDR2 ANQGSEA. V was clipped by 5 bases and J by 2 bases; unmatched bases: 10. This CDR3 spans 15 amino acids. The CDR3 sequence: CSVCDGTGTAYEQYF. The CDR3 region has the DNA TGCAGCGTTTGTGATGGGACAGGGACGGCCTACGAGCAGTACTTC.